This entry lists 29 T cell receptor beta chains sequenced from one sample in a study of blood T cell repertoires in COVID-19 (dated by TCRdb to 2020 to 2021). Library creation used the immunoSEQ multiplex PCR assay. Held by TCRdb, this immuneACCESS table contains in-frame sequences only and omits some clones. Under half of the omission traces to an unresolved V gene where checked; the cause of the rest is unknown. This sample gives about 300,000 clones in total; about 91% of them show up just once. The ten biggest clones cover 1.6% of the sample. Sequenced input: peripheral blood. The source of these receptors is a woman between 25 and 40 years old with COVID-19, enrolled during active disease.

The chain's CDR3 is CAIMVAPQETQYF. In DNA, the CDR3 is TGTGCCATCATGGTAGCGCCGCAAGAGACCCAGTACTTC. The chain links TRBV10-3 to TRBJ2-5, with D possibly matching TRBD2 (5 bases). Between the trimmed V and J ends, which lost 7 bases and 2 bases, there was a span of 11 bases. CDR1 and CDR2 from the germline V gene are ENHRY and SYGVKD. The CDR3 extends over 13 amino acids.

This clone was observed a handful of times. The CDR3 DNA sequence: TGTGCCATCGGGACAGGGTTAGTAGAAGCTTTCTTT. The encoded protein is CAIGTGLVEAFF. V gene TRBV10-3 combines with J gene TRBJ1-1; 9 bases align to TRBD1. The germline V gene encodes CDR1 ENHRY and CDR2 SYGVKD. J lost 8 bases, V lost 8 bases, and 6 bases had no gene match. This CDR3 has 12 residues.

The chain joins TRBV27 to TRBJ1-5; tentatively, D is TRBD1 (5 bases). This CDR3 region has 13 residues. Germline loops: CDR1 MNHEY, CDR2 SMNVEV (reference sequence). Trimming stripped 2 bases from V and 6 bases from J, with 8 bases between. In nucleotides, the CDR3 is TGTGCCAGCAGTTTAGGGGGGAGTCAGCCCCAGCATTTT. The encoded protein is CASSLGGSQPQHF.

The sample holds a few counts of this clone. The rearrangement joins TRBV3-1 (or the pseudogene TRBV3-2) to TRBJ1-2; no clear D gene. Trimming cost V 4 bases and J 1 base, with 10 bases left between them. This CDR3 comprises 14 residues. Germline lookup yields CDR1 LGHDT and CDR2 YNNKEL (reference sequence). CDR3 residues: CASSRRLYNYGYTF. The CDR3 DNA sequence: TGTGCCAGCAGCCGGAGACTCTATAACTATGGCTACACCTTC.

The chain uses TRBV7-9 and TRBJ1-5, with 11 bases fitting TRBD1. Unmatched junction bases numbered 4, after V lost 5 bases and J lost 7 bases. Per germline, CDR1 SEHNR and CDR2 FQNEAQ (reference sequence). The CDR3 totals 14 residues. CDR3 sequence reads: CASSAGTGGQPQHF. In nucleotides, the CDR3 is TGTGCCAGCAGCGCCGGGACAGGGGGACAGCCCCAGCATTTT.

This chain uses TRBV11-3 with TRBJ2-2; a weak D match, TRBD1 (6 bases). Germline lookup yields CDR1 SGHNT and CDR2 YENEEA. The CDR3 runs to 14 residues. Trimming took off 7 bases at V and 2 bases at J, with 11 bases between the two ends. The DNA of the CDR3 is TGTGCCAGCACCAGGGACATTAACACCGGGGAGCTGTTTTTT. It codes for CASTRDINTGELFF.

This chain uses TRBV19 with TRBJ2-5; D is perhaps TRBD2 (5 bases). V was shortened by 4 bases and J by 1 base, with 10 bases between the two germline ends. The CDR3 runs to 14 residues. The germline CDR1 and CDR2 sequences are LNHDA and SQIVND (reference sequence). CDR3 amino acids: CASSTGGSQETQYF. Written as DNA, the CDR3 is TGTGCCAGTAGTACTGGTGGGAGCCAAGAGACCCAGTACTTC.

The chain uses TRBV11-3 and TRBJ2-1; 9 bases are a match to TRBD2. The CDR3 extends over 15 amino acids. CDR1 is SGHNT and CDR2 is YENEEA in the germline V gene. With V trimmed by 4 bases and J by 3 bases, 4 bases remained unmatched. The CDR3 sequence is CASSSQTSGYNEQFF. The CDR3 region has the DNA TGTGCCAGCAGCTCCCAGACTAGCGGCTACAATGAGCAGTTCTTC.

The chain employs TRBV3-1 (or the pseudogene TRBV3-2) and TRBJ2-1; TRBD2 matches 7 bases. The CDR3 contains 14 residues. The V gene's germline CDR1 is LGHDT and CDR2 YNNKEL (reference sequence). V was clipped by 4 bases and J by 4 bases; unmatched bases: 4. The CDR3 DNA follows: TGTGCCAGCAGCCCCTGGGGGGGGTACAATGAGCAGTTCTTC. Amino acids: CASSPWGGYNEQFF.

The V call is TRBV3-1 (or the pseudogene TRBV3-2), the J call TRBJ1-4; D may be TRBD1 (5 bases). The CDR3 is 13 residues long. Per germline, CDR1 LGHDT and CDR2 YNNKEL (reference sequence). Deletions cut 8 bases from V and 5 bases from J, with 12 bases between. CDR3 sequence reads: CASGGAQNEKLFF. The CDR3 DNA sequence: TGTGCCAGCGGTGGGGCACAAAATGAAAAACTGTTTTTT.

This clone was detected only once. The V gene is TRBV28, the J gene TRBJ2-7; the match to TRBD2 covers 8 bases. The CDR3 contains 18 residues. V dropped 10 bases and J dropped 5; count of bases not matched to a gene: 25. Looked up from germline, CDR1 is MDHEN and CDR2 is SYDVKM. The CDR3 here is CATGSRAAPGGAFHEQYV. CDR3 coding DNA: TGTGCCACCGGCTCGCGGGCCGCCCCGGGGGGGGCCTTCCACGAGCAGTACGTC.

This clone was counted many times. The CDR3 bases are TGTGCCAGCAGCAGGGGGAATGAAAAACTGTTTTTT. Translated, it gives CASSRGNEKLFF. The chain joins TRBV2 to TRBJ1-4; 7 nucleotides align to TRBD1. CDR1 SNHLY and CDR2 FYNNEI come from the germline V gene. The CDR3 spans 12 residues. V lost 6 bases, J lost 5 bases, and 0 bases stayed unmatched.

This clone has more than one count but fewer than ten. The chain carries TRBV6-2 or TRBV6-3 and TRBJ2-3, with 12 bases matching TRBD2. The J segment lost 6 bases and the V segment lost 4 bases, leaving 8 bases of the junction unmatched. Germline V lookup: CDR1 MNHEY, CDR2 SVGEGT. This CDR3 comprises 16 residues. The CDR3: CASSLSSGGAWDTQYF. The CDR3 DNA sequence: TGTGCCAGCAGTTTATCTAGCGGGGGGGCCTGGGATACGCAGTATTTT.

In this sample, this clone turned up a few times. This rearrangement joins TRBV15 to TRBJ1-1; maybe TRBD1 (5 bases). CDR3 size: 14 residues. CDR1 and CDR2 (germline): LNHNV, YYDKDF (reference sequence). V was pared by 3 bases and J by 4 bases, with 12 bases between. CDR3 sequence reads: CATSRETRGTEAFF. The CDR3 nucleotides read TGTGCCACCAGCAGGGAGACAAGGGGCACTGAAGCTTTCTTT.

V usage is TRBV5-1 and J usage is TRBJ1-2; TRBD1 aligns across 10 bases. The CDR3 covers 14 residues. V shed 3 bases and J 8 bases; nucleotides not matched to a gene: 7. Germline CDR1 reads SGHRS; CDR2 reads YFSETQ. In DNA form, the CDR3 reads TGCGCCAGCAGCTCCTCTGACAGGGGGCACGGCTACACCTTC. It yields the protein CASSSSDRGHGYTF.

CDR3 amino acids: CATSDAGTSSSGANVLTF. The CDR3, as DNA: TGTGCCACCAGTGATGCCGGGACATCTAGCTCTGGGGCCAACGTCCTGACTTTC. The genes are TRBV24-1 and TRBJ2-6; weak D call: TRBD1 (6 bases). This CDR3 is built from 18 residues. Trimming pared 3 bases from V and 0 bases from J, leaving 14 bases between. The germline V gene has CDR1 KGHDR and CDR2 SFDVKD.

The V and J genes are TRBV7-2 and TRBJ1-4, with D unclear. V shed 1 base and J shed 0 bases, with 9 bases lying between them. The CDR3 length is 16 residues. Germline CDR1 is SGHTA and CDR2 is FQGNSA. Here the CDR3 reads CASSLVAGTTNEKLFF. CDR3 coding DNA: TGTGCCAGCAGCTTAGTCGCGGGAACAACTAATGAAAAACTGTTTTTT. The whole variable domain, remainder taken from reference TRBV7-2 and TRBJ1-4, is GAGVSQSPSNKVTEKGKDVELRCDPISGHTALYWYRQSLGQGLEFLIYFQGNSAPDKSGLPSDRFSAERTGGSVSTLTIQRTQQEDSAVYLCASSLVAGTTNEKLFFGSGTQLSVL.

The CDR3 DNA sequence: TGCAGCGTTGCTAAACCGGGTGAGCAGTTCTTC. Its protein product is CSVAKPGEQFF. The chain carries TRBV29-1 and TRBJ2-1, with D hard to call. The CDR3 length is 11 residues. V was trimmed by 4 bases and J by 9 bases, leaving 10 bases between them. In germline, CDR1 is SQVTM, CDR2 ANQGSEA.

The gene calls are TRBV7-2 and TRBJ1-2, with D maybe TRBD1 (6 bases). The germline CDR1 and CDR2 sequences are SGHTA and FQGNSA. The CDR3 runs to 15 residues. Trimming shortened V by 1 base and J by 8 bases, and 17 bases separated the two germline ends. For the CDR3, the DNA is TGTGCCAGCAGCTTAGAAATCGTTATCCAGGGGGGCTACACCTTC. Translating gives CASSLEIVIQGGYTF.

The chain is built from TRBV4-2 and TRBJ1-6; TRBD1 matches at 9 bases. Germline CDR1 is LGHNA and CDR2 is YNFKEQ. The junction had 4 bases not matched to a gene; V was cut back by 4 bases and J by 3 bases. The CDR3 has 16 amino acids. The CDR3 loop is CASSRDRGNYNSPLHF. Here the CDR3 DNA reads TGTGCCAGCAGCCGCGACAGGGGGAACTATAATTCACCCCTCCACTTT.

The CDR3: CASSLFGGGTEAFF. DNA for the CDR3: TGCGCCAGCAGCTTATTCGGAGGAGGGACTGAAGCTTTCTTT. This chain uses TRBV5-1 with TRBJ1-1, with D unclear. The CDR3 length is 14 residues. V lost 2 bases and J lost 5, with 13 bases in between. Germline V CDR1 and CDR2: SGHRS, YFSETQ.

The chain uses TRBV7-8 and TRBJ1-5, with TRBD1 identical over 9 bases. The CDR3 extends over 15 amino acids. After removal of 5 bases from V and 5 bases from J, the junction contained 7 bases not matched to a gene. Looked up from germline, CDR1 is SGHVS and CDR2 is FQNEAQ. CDR3 coding DNA: TGTGCCAGCAGCATAAGGACAGGGGCAGATCAGCCCCAGCATTTT. It codes for CASSIRTGADQPQHF. Full variable domain (missing parts from reference TRBV7-8 and TRBJ1-5): GAGVSQSPRYKVAKRGQDVALRCDPISGHVSLFWYQQALGQGPEFLTYFQNEAQLDKSGLPSDRFFAERPEGSVSTLKIQRTQQEDSAVYLCASSIRTGADQPQHFGDGTRLSIL.

CDR3 nucleotide sequence: TGTGCCAGCAGTCCGCGGGGGATCTACAATGAGCAGTTCTTC. It translates to CASSPRGIYNEQFF. V is TRBV28 and J is TRBJ2-1; 7 bases are shared with TRBD2. Germline-derived CDR1 and CDR2 are MDHEN and SYDVKM. J gave up 3 bases and V 5 bases, and 4 bases lay outside the gene matches. This CDR3 spans 14 amino acids.

The rearrangement uses TRBV9 and TRBJ1-1, with a possible D match to TRBD1 (5 bases). This CDR3 contains 13 residues. Germline V CDR1 and CDR2: SGDLS, YYNGEE. Trimming cost V 0 bases and J 5 bases, with 8 bases left between them. CDR3 in DNA: TGTGCCAGCAGCGTAGTGGCAGGGACTGAAGCTTTCTTT. As protein: CASSVVAGTEAFF.

The CDR3 DNA reads TGTGCCAGCAGCCACCTGGACAGGGGCAGTGAAGATACGCAGTATTTT. Its translation is CASSHLDRGSEDTQYF. The rearrangement links TRBV4-2 to TRBJ2-3, with TRBD1 identical over 9 bases. CDR1 is LGHNA and CDR2 is YNFKEQ in the germline V gene. V lost 3 bases to trimming and J lost 5 bases; unmatched junction nucleotides: 9. This CDR3 is built from 16 residues.

This rearrangement joins TRBV14 to TRBJ2-7; TRBD2 aligns across 8 bases. The CDR3 extends over 17 amino acids. Germline V CDR1 and CDR2: SGHDN, FVKESK. V dropped 0 bases and J dropped 3; count of bases not matched to a gene: 10. CDR3: CASSQELGLGIFYEQYF. In DNA form, the CDR3 reads TGTGCCAGCAGCCAAGAGCTGGGACTAGGAATCTTCTACGAGCAGTACTTC.

This sequence joins TRBV28 and TRBJ1-3; a weak D match, TRBD1 (6 bases). Trimming stripped 6 bases from V and 0 bases from J, with 15 bases between. Germline assignment: CDR1 MDHEN and CDR2 SYDVKM. This CDR3 has 16 residues. CDR3: CASREGQRYSGNTIYF. In nucleotides, the CDR3 is TGTGCCAGCAGAGAGGGACAACGCTACTCTGGAAACACCATATATTTT.

The rearrangement uses TRBV18 and TRBJ2-7; possible D gene TRBD1, 6 bases. Trimming removed 4 bases from V and 0 bases from J, with 10 bases in between. The CDR3 contains 14 residues. Germline V CDR1 and CDR2: KGHSH, LQKENI. CDR3 DNA: TGTGCCAGCTCACTCGGACAGTACTCCTACGAGCAGTACGTC. Protein sequence: CASSLGQYSYEQYV.

The V gene is TRBV23-1, the J gene TRBJ1-2, with D uncertain. TRBV23-1 is annotated as an ORF whose role is uncertain. The V and J ends lost 7 bases and 7 bases respectively, with 19 bases between them. The CDR3 has 14 residues. The CDR3 sequence: CASTQPPEGCGYTF. DNA for the CDR3: TGCGCCAGCACCCAACCTCCAGAGGGCTGTGGCTACACCTTC.